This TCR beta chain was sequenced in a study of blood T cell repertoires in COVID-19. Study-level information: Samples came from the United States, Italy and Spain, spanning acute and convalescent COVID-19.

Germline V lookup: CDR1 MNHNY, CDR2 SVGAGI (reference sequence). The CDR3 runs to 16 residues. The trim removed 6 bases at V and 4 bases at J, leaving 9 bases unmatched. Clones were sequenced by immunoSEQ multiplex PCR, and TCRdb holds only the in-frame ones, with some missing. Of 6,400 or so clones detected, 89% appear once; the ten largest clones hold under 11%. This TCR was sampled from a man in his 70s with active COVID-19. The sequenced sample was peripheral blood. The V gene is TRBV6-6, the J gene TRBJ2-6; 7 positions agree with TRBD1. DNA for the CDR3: TGTGCCAGCAGCAAAATACAGGGGCGCGGGGCCAACGTCCTGACTTTC. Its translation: CASSKIQGRGANVLTF.